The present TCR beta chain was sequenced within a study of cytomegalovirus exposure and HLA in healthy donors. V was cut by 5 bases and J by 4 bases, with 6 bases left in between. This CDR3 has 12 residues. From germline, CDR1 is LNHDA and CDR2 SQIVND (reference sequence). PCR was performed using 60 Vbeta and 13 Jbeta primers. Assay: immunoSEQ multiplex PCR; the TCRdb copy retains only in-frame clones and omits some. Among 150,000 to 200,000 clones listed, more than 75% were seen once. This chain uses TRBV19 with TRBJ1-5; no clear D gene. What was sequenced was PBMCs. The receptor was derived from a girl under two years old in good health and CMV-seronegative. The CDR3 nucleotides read TGTGCCAGTAGTCGACTTAATCAGCCCCAGCATTTT. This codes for CASSRLNQPQHF.